A selection of T cell receptor beta chains follows, all from one sample in a study of graft-versus-host responses after intestinal transplantation. The antigens of these receptors remain unknown. TCRdb's table, derived via immunoSEQ multiplex PCR, lists solely in-frame clones and lacks some. This sample carries about 90,000 clones, roughly 90% of them seen once, and the ten largest clones take approximately 0.54%. The material sequenced was unstimulated CD8+ T cells sorted from spleen or lymph node cells, taken before intestinal transplant. The receptor source for this set is a human donor who received an intestinal transplant. Both conserved end residues are part of each CDR3. Each record gives: J gene, D gene, V gene, clone size, CDR3 DNA, CDR3 protein. The D gene is left open where the match is weak. Expanded clones get a size class; other rows say once, few or many, or leave the size out.

j_gene: TRBJ2-7; d_gene: TRBD1; v_gene: TRBV7-9; abundance: once; CDR3nt: TGTGCCAGCAGCTCCACTGCGGACAGGTCACTATACGAGCAGTACTTC; CDR3aa: CASSSTADRSLYEQYF
j_gene: TRBJ1-4; d_gene: TRBD1; v_gene: TRBV6-5; abundance: .; CDR3nt: TGTGCCAGCAGTTACAGCCAGGGGGGTGAAAAACTGTTTTTT; CDR3aa: CASSYSQGGEKLFF
j_gene: TRBJ2-1; d_gene: .; v_gene: TRBV7-6; abundance: .; CDR3nt: TGTGCCAGCAGCATAGAGACAGAGGACAATGAGCAGTTCTTC; CDR3aa: CASSIETEDNEQFF
j_gene: TRBJ2-5; d_gene: TRBD1; v_gene: TRBV7-8; abundance: .; CDR3nt: TGTGCCAGCAGCTCTAGGGGACAGCAAGAGACCCAGTACTTC; CDR3aa: CASSSRGQQETQYF
j_gene: TRBJ1-2; d_gene: .; v_gene: TRBV9; abundance: .; CDR3nt: TGTGCCAGCAGCGTGTTCCTCAACTCTAACTATGGCTACACCTTC; CDR3aa: CASSVFLNSNYGYTF
j_gene: TRBJ1-1; d_gene: .; v_gene: TRBV5-6; abundance: .; CDR3nt: TGTGCCAGCAGCTTGTGGGCGGGGGCAAGGACTGAAGCTTTCTTT; CDR3aa: CASSLWAGARTEAFF
j_gene: TRBJ1-2; d_gene: .; v_gene: TRBV30; abundance: .; CDR3nt: TGTGCCTGGACTCACCGTATCTTTTCAACTGTCGGCTATGGCTACACCTTC; CDR3aa: CAWTHRIFSTVGYGYTF
j_gene: TRBJ2-7; d_gene: TRBD2; v_gene: TRBV11-2; abundance: .; CDR3nt: TGTGCCAGCAGCTTTCTAGCGGACTTCTCCTACGAGCAGTACTTC; CDR3aa: CASSFLADFSYEQYF
j_gene: TRBJ1-2; d_gene: TRBD1; v_gene: TRBV15; abundance: .; CDR3nt: TGTGCCACCAGCTATGAACCAGGGACAGTTAACTATGGCTACACCTTC; CDR3aa: CATSYEPGTVNYGYTF
j_gene: TRBJ2-7; d_gene: TRBD1; v_gene: TRBV29-1; abundance: .; CDR3nt: TGCAGCGTTGTCGACAGGGCTAGCGAGCAGTACTTC; CDR3aa: CSVVDRASEQYF
j_gene: TRBJ2-3; d_gene: TRBD2; v_gene: TRBV7-9; abundance: .; CDR3nt: TGTGCCAGCAGCTTAGGGGTAGCTAGCGGGAGTGAAGATACGCAGTATTTT; CDR3aa: CASSLGVASGSEDTQYF
j_gene: TRBJ2-1; d_gene: TRBD1; v_gene: TRBV5-5; abundance: .; CDR3nt: TGTGCCAGCAGCACAGGACAGGGGTCCTACAATGAGCAGTTCTTC; CDR3aa: CASSTGQGSYNEQFF
j_gene: TRBJ2-4; d_gene: TRBD2; v_gene: TRBV4-2; abundance: .; CDR3nt: TGTGCCAGCAGCCAGGGACTAGCGGGAAGAAACATTCAGTACTTC; CDR3aa: CASSQGLAGRNIQYF
j_gene: TRBJ2-5; d_gene: TRBD2; v_gene: TRBV7-9; abundance: once; CDR3nt: TGTGCCAGCAGCGCTGGACTAGCGCTGGAGACCCAGTACTTC; CDR3aa: CASSAGLALETQYF
j_gene: TRBJ1-2; d_gene: .; v_gene: TRBV4-1; abundance: .; CDR3nt: TGCGCCAGCAGCCAAGAAGTAGGAGGCGCCCTAAATAACTATGGCTACACCTTC; CDR3aa: CASSQEVGGALNNYGYTF
j_gene: TRBJ1-3; d_gene: .; v_gene: TRBV7-8; abundance: .; CDR3nt: TGTGCCAGCAGCTTTCAGGGAAACTCTGGAAACACCATATATTTT; CDR3aa: CASSFQGNSGNTIYF
j_gene: TRBJ2-6; d_gene: TRBD2; v_gene: TRBV5-4; abundance: .; CDR3nt: TGTGCCAGCACCCAGACTAGCGGGAGGGCGTTTGGGGCCAACGTCCTGACTTTC; CDR3aa: CASTQTSGRAFGANVLTF
j_gene: TRBJ2-6; d_gene: TRBD1; v_gene: TRBV5-4; abundance: .; CDR3nt: TGTGCCAGCAGCTTTCCGGGACAGAGCCGCGGGGCCAACGTCCTGACTTTC; CDR3aa: CASSFPGQSRGANVLTF
j_gene: TRBJ2-3; d_gene: .; v_gene: TRBV9; abundance: .; CDR3nt: TGTGCCAGCAGCGTAGCGGGAAGCACAGATACGCAGTATTTT; CDR3aa: CASSVAGSTDTQYF
j_gene: TRBJ1-4; d_gene: .; v_gene: TRBV11-2; abundance: .; CDR3nt: TGTGCCAGCAGCTCATCCGGGACTGGGGGTGAGGAACTGTTTTTT; CDR3aa: CASSSSGTGGEELFF
j_gene: TRBJ1-1; d_gene: .; v_gene: TRBV19; abundance: .; CDR3nt: TGTGCCAGTAGTATGAGTCCCTCAGGGAACACTGAAGCTTTCTTT; CDR3aa: CASSMSPSGNTEAFF
j_gene: TRBJ2-1; d_gene: .; v_gene: TRBV5-1; abundance: few; CDR3nt: TGCGCCAGCAGCACGGGATACGAGCAGTTCTTC; CDR3aa: CASSTGYEQFF
j_gene: TRBJ2-5; d_gene: TRBD1; v_gene: TRBV27; abundance: once; CDR3nt: TGTGCCAGCAGTTTATGGTGGGGGGACAGGCAAGAGACCCAGTACTTC; CDR3aa: CASSLWWGDRQETQYF
j_gene: TRBJ1-1; d_gene: TRBD1; v_gene: TRBV5-1; abundance: .; CDR3nt: TGCGCCAGCAGCATCACAGGGGAGTTCACTGAAGCTTTCTTT; CDR3aa: CASSITGEFTEAFF
j_gene: TRBJ1-1; d_gene: .; v_gene: TRBV5-1; abundance: .; CDR3nt: TGCGCCAGCAGCTTGTGGGTGGGGCGGACTGAAGCTTTCTTT; CDR3aa: CASSLWVGRTEAFF
j_gene: TRBJ1-2; d_gene: .; v_gene: TRBV6-5; abundance: .; CDR3nt: TGTGCCAGCAGTTACGATTACTCAGGAAAAGAGAATGGCTACACCTTC; CDR3aa: CASSYDYSGKENGYTF
j_gene: TRBJ2-7; d_gene: TRBD1; v_gene: TRBV5-1; abundance: .; CDR3nt: TGCGCCAGCAGCTGGGGACAGGGGATCCGGTCCTACGAGCAGTACTTC; CDR3aa: CASSWGQGIRSYEQYF
j_gene: TRBJ1-2; d_gene: .; v_gene: TRBV5-6; abundance: few; CDR3nt: TGTGCCAGCAGCTTGGGCAGGGGCCATGGCTACACCTTC; CDR3aa: CASSLGRGHGYTF
j_gene: TRBJ1-2; d_gene: TRBD1; v_gene: TRBV7-3; abundance: .; CDR3nt: TGTGCCAGCAGCTTAGGCGGGACAGGGGGCTATGGCTACACCTTC; CDR3aa: CASSLGGTGGYGYTF
j_gene: TRBJ2-7; d_gene: .; v_gene: TRBV7-8; abundance: .; CDR3nt: TGTGCCAGCAGCCACTCGTTCGAAGCGGCACGGGAGCAGTACTTC; CDR3aa: CASSHSFEAAREQYF
j_gene: TRBJ2-7; d_gene: .; v_gene: TRBV7-9; abundance: .; CDR3nt: TGTGCCAGCAGCTGGACAGATTACTCCTACGAGCAGTACTTC; CDR3aa: CASSWTDYSYEQYF
j_gene: TRBJ2-3; d_gene: TRBD2; v_gene: TRBV29-1; abundance: .; CDR3nt: TGCAGCGTTGAAGGCCTAGCGGGATTCACAGATACGCAGTATTTT; CDR3aa: CSVEGLAGFTDTQYF
j_gene: TRBJ2-1; d_gene: TRBD1; v_gene: TRBV27; abundance: .; CDR3nt: TGTGCCAGCAGTTCCTTGGACAGGGAGCAGGTTCTTTCTCGTGAGCAGTTCTTC; CDR3aa: CASSSLDREQVLSREQFF
j_gene: TRBJ1-1; d_gene: TRBD1; v_gene: TRBV5-6; abundance: .; CDR3nt: TGTGCCAGCAGCTCCCCCAGGGGGTCCTCCTTGAACACTGAAGCTTTCTTT; CDR3aa: CASSSPRGSSLNTEAFF
j_gene: TRBJ2-2; d_gene: .; v_gene: TRBV7-9; abundance: once; CDR3nt: TGTGCCAGCAGCCCAAAACAGGGAGGGGCCGGGGAGCTGTTTTTT; CDR3aa: CASSPKQGGAGELFF
j_gene: TRBJ1-1; d_gene: .; v_gene: TRBV6-1; abundance: .; CDR3nt: TGTGCCAGCTCTGTCGGGAAGAACACTGAAGCTTTCTTT; CDR3aa: CASSVGKNTEAFF
j_gene: TRBJ2-3; d_gene: .; v_gene: TRBV27; abundance: .; CDR3nt: TGTGCCAGCAGCGAGTACCAAAGCACAGATACGCAGTATTTT; CDR3aa: CASSEYQSTDTQYF
j_gene: TRBJ2-1; d_gene: .; v_gene: TRBV4-2; abundance: .; CDR3nt: TGTGCCAGCAGCCAAGAACTCGTCTCCTACAATGAGCAGTTCTTC; CDR3aa: CASSQELVSYNEQFF
j_gene: TRBJ1-5; d_gene: .; v_gene: TRBV6-5; abundance: .; CDR3nt: TGTGCCAGCAAGCAGGGCCCGGTAAGCAATCAGCCCCAGCATTTT; CDR3aa: CASKQGPVSNQPQHF
j_gene: TRBJ1-1; d_gene: .; v_gene: TRBV27; abundance: once; CDR3nt: TGTGCCAGCAGTTTTCAGGGGAACACTGAAGCTTTCTTT; CDR3aa: CASSFQGNTEAFF
j_gene: TRBJ2-7; d_gene: .; v_gene: TRBV19; abundance: .; CDR3nt: TGTGCCAGTAGTCCCGGACAGACCTACGAGCAGTACTTC; CDR3aa: CASSPGQTYEQYF
j_gene: TRBJ2-7; d_gene: .; v_gene: TRBV13; abundance: .; CDR3nt: TGTGCCAGCAGCCCCCCGGACACGAGCTCCTACGAGCAGTACTTC; CDR3aa: CASSPPDTSSYEQYF
j_gene: TRBJ1-5; d_gene: .; v_gene: TRBV15; abundance: .; CDR3nt: TGTGCCACCAGCTTGGACAGCGAGAGCAATCAGCCCCAGCATTTT; CDR3aa: CATSLDSESNQPQHF
j_gene: TRBJ1-2; d_gene: .; v_gene: TRBV4-3; abundance: .; CDR3nt: TGCGCCAGCAGCCAAGTCACGGGGAATTCAAACTATGGCTACACCTTC; CDR3aa: CASSQVTGNSNYGYTF
j_gene: TRBJ2-1; d_gene: .; v_gene: TRBV7-2; abundance: .; CDR3nt: TGTGCCAGCAGCTTAGGGCTAGCGAATGAGCAGTTCTTC; CDR3aa: CASSLGLANEQFF
j_gene: TRBJ2-1; d_gene: .; v_gene: TRBV27; abundance: .; CDR3nt: TGTGCCAGCACCTTGGGGGGTTCCTACAATGAGCAGTTCTTC; CDR3aa: CASTLGGSYNEQFF
j_gene: TRBJ2-7; d_gene: .; v_gene: TRBV27; abundance: .; CDR3nt: TGTGCCAGCAGTTTAGGACAGACCTACGAGCAGTACTTC; CDR3aa: CASSLGQTYEQYF
j_gene: TRBJ1-1; d_gene: .; v_gene: TRBV5-6; abundance: once; CDR3nt: TGTGCCAGCAGCTTGTTTCCACAGGGGAACACTGAAGCTTTCTTT; CDR3aa: CASSLFPQGNTEAFF
j_gene: TRBJ2-7; d_gene: .; v_gene: TRBV5-1; abundance: .; CDR3nt: TGCGCCAGCAGCTTGCGTGACAACGAGCAGTACTTC; CDR3aa: CASSLRDNEQYF
j_gene: TRBJ2-3; d_gene: TRBD1; v_gene: TRBV5-6; abundance: .; CDR3nt: TGTGCCAGCAGCTTGGATACAGGGGGCGCCGGCACAGATACGCAGTATTTT; CDR3aa: CASSLDTGGAGTDTQYF
j_gene: TRBJ2-5; d_gene: .; v_gene: TRBV7-9; abundance: once; CDR3nt: TGTGCCAGCAGCCCCGACTCAGAAGAGACCCAGTACTTC; CDR3aa: CASSPDSEETQYF
j_gene: TRBJ2-7; d_gene: TRBD1; v_gene: TRBV6-5; abundance: .; CDR3nt: TGTGCCAGCTCTTCAGGGGGCAGTTACGAGCAGTACTTC; CDR3aa: CASSSGGSYEQYF